Presented here are 20 T cell receptor beta chains from one specimen sequenced in a study of OX40 agonist ivuxolimab in advanced cancers. Method: immunoSEQ multiplex PCR; TCRdb's copy keeps in-frame clones and lacks some. The sample carries roughly 29,000 clones, roughly 83% recorded once. The source was CD4+ or CD8+ T cells sorted from blood, collected in a trial of the OX40 agonist ivuxolimab. Receptors originate from an adult with an advanced solid tumor such as melanoma, head and neck, liver or kidney cancer.

The genes are TRBV4-2 and TRBJ2-1; 8 positions agree with TRBD2. Trimming at V came to 0 bases and at J to 7 bases, leaving 8 bases not matched to a gene. This CDR3 region has 16 residues. Germline V gives CDR1 LGHNA, CDR2 YNFKEQ. Written as DNA, the CDR3 is TGTGCCAGCAGCCAAGATCCAGGACTAGCAGGGAATGAGCAGTTCTTC. It encodes CASSQDPGLAGNEQFF.

The chain has TRBV28 and TRBJ1-5; D is uncertain. The germline V and J ends were trimmed by 5 bases and 3 bases, with 11 bases remaining between them. The CDR3 contains 14 residues. Germline CDR1 MDHEN, CDR2 SYDVKM. As DNA, the CDR3 is TGTGCCAGCAGTCGTAACGGGTTCAATCAGCCCCAGCATTTT. Translated, it gives CASSRNGFNQPQHF.

The chain carries TRBV29-1 and TRBJ2-1; the match to TRBD2 covers 12 bases. J lost 0 bases, V lost 4 bases, and 4 bases had no gene match. The CDR3 sequence is 16 residues long. CDR1 SQVTM and CDR2 ANQGSEA come from the germline V gene. The DNA for the CDR3 is TGCAGCGTTGGAGGACTAGCGGGGAGCTCCTACAATGAGCAGTTCTTC. This sequence encodes CSVGGLAGSSYNEQFF.

The V gene is TRBV28, the J gene TRBJ1-5; D unclear. Germline CDR1 is MDHEN and CDR2 is SYDVKM. The ends were cut back, 6 bases at V and 1 base at J, with 13 bases in the middle. This CDR3 has 15 residues. The CDR3 nucleotides are TGTGCCAGCAGACGGTCGGGAGTGAGCAATCAGCCCCAGCATTTT. Encoded protein: CASRRSGVSNQPQHF. Full variable domain (remainder filled in from reference TRBV28 and TRBJ1-5): DVKVTQSSRYLVKRTGEKVFLECVQDMDHENMFWYRQDPGLGLRLIYFSYDVKMKEKGDIPEGYSVSREKKERFSLILESASTNQTSMYLCASRRSGVSNQPQHFGDGTRLSIL.

This clone was seen a handful of times. This chain connects TRBV4-1 to TRBJ2-1; D may be TRBD2 (6 bases). Looked up from germline, CDR1 is MGHRA and CDR2 is YSYEKL. The CDR3 spans 15 residues. The V gene lost 1 base and the J gene lost 12 bases, with 19 bases spanning the gap. The CDR3 here is CASSQGPLAPVGQFF. DNA for the CDR3: TGCGCCAGCAGCCAAGGCCCTCTAGCGCCCGTTGGGCAGTTCTTC.

The J gene is TRBJ2-7, the V gene TRBV7-9; no definite D call. V lost 1 base to trimming and J lost 1 base, with 2 bases between them. The CDR3 loop spans 12 amino acids. Germline V gives CDR1 SEHNR, CDR2 FQNEAQ (reference sequence). Written as DNA, the CDR3 is TGTGCCAGCAGCTTAGGATCCTACGAGCAGTACTTC. Encoded protein: CASSLGSYEQYF.

The rearrangement links TRBV10-3 to TRBJ2-7; D may be TRBD1 or TRBD2 (5 bases each). The V gene lost 10 bases and the J gene lost 5 bases, with 15 bases spanning the gap. The CDR3 length is 12 residues. Germline-derived CDR1 and CDR2 are ENHRY and SYGVKD. CDR3 amino acids: CATTEGMDEQYF. In nucleotides, the CDR3 is TGTGCCACCACAGAGGGGATGGACGAGCAGTACTTC.

The chain employs TRBV28 and TRBJ1-2; 7 bases align to TRBD1. There are 14 residues in the CDR3. The germline V gene encodes CDR1 MDHEN and CDR2 SYDVKM. With V trimmed by 6 bases and J by 0 bases, 4 bases remained unmatched. The CDR3 here is CASSVGTANYGYTF. CDR3 bases: TGTGCCAGCAGCGTAGGGACAGCTAACTATGGCTACACCTTC.

CDR3 in amino acids: CSVDSGDGTGELFF. The DNA of the CDR3 is TGCAGCGTTGATAGCGGGGATGGCACCGGGGAGCTGTTTTTT. V and J are TRBV29-1 and TRBJ2-2, with TRBD2 matching over 8 bases. The CDR3 is made up of 14 amino acids. The trim removed 3 bases at V and 4 bases at J, leaving 4 bases unmatched. The germline V gene has CDR1 SQVTM and CDR2 ANQGSEA.

V and J are TRBV29-1 and TRBJ2-7; 8 bases align to TRBD1. Trimming at V came to 3 bases and at J to 4 bases, leaving 5 bases not matched to a gene. Germline V lookup: CDR1 SQVTM, CDR2 ANQGSEA. The CDR3 length is 13 residues. The CDR3 DNA reads TGCAGCGTTGAGGACAGGGCAGGGTACGAGCAGTACTTC. Translation: CSVEDRAGYEQYF.

This chain uses TRBV15 with TRBJ2-2, with 7 nucleotides matching TRBD1. The CDR3 totals 16 residues. Trimming removed 0 bases from V and 4 bases from J; junction bases left unmatched: 5. Per the germline V gene, CDR1 is LNHNV and CDR2 is YYDKDF (reference sequence). The CDR3 here is CATSRDFRGPTGELFF. The CDR3 DNA is TGTGCCACCAGCAGAGATTTTAGGGGGCCCACCGGGGAGCTGTTTTTT.

This chain joins TRBV9 and TRBJ2-7; the D is unclear. Trimming removed 3 bases at V and 2 bases at J, with 6 bases between. Germline values: CDR1 SGDLS, CDR2 YYNGEE. This CDR3 has 12 residues. The CDR3 DNA is TGTGCCAGCAGCGCCAGCCCCTACGAGCAGTACTTC. It codes for CASSASPYEQYF.

This clone has only one observation. The CDR3 spells CAWSVSPLSGELFF. The CDR3 DNA reads TGTGCCTGGAGTGTAAGCCCGTTGTCCGGGGAGCTGTTTTTT. V and J are TRBV30 and TRBJ2-2; D is unresolved. Germline loops: CDR1 GTSNPN, CDR2 SVGIG (reference sequence). The germline V and J ends were trimmed by 0 bases and 6 bases, with 11 bases remaining between them. The CDR3 is 14 amino acids.

The chain joins TRBV2 to TRBJ1-3; 8 bases match TRBD1. This CDR3 region has 16 residues. Per germline, CDR1 SNHLY and CDR2 FYNNEI. V shed 3 bases and J 4 bases; nucleotides not matched to a gene: 8. The CDR3 loop is CASSEVTGATGNTIYF. CDR3 DNA sequence: TGTGCCAGCAGTGAGGTGACAGGGGCGACCGGAAACACCATATATTTT.

This clone occurred a few times. The V gene is TRBV9, the J gene TRBJ2-2; 10 nucleotides match TRBD2. V lost 0 bases to trimming and J lost 7 bases; unmatched junction nucleotides: 6. Germline-derived CDR1 and CDR2 are SGDLS and YYNGEE. The CDR3 is made up of 16 amino acids. CDR3 protein: CASSVEAGGPGGELFF. Written as DNA, the CDR3 is TGTGCCAGCAGCGTAGAAGCGGGAGGGCCTGGCGGGGAGCTGTTTTTT.

The V gene is TRBV5-4, the J gene TRBJ1-1; D gene unclear. Germline V lookup: CDR1 SGHNT, CDR2 YYREEE (reference sequence). This CDR3 contains 13 residues. V lost 5 bases and J 3 bases, leaving 11 bases between the germline ends. The CDR3 here is CASRAWGYTEAFF. CDR3 bases: TGTGCCAGCAGGGCTTGGGGTTACACTGAAGCTTTCTTT. The full variable domain, with the rest looked up from reference TRBV5-4 and TRBJ1-1, is ETGVTQSPTHLIKTRGQQVTLRCSSQSGHNTVSWYQQALGQGPQFIFQYYREEENGRGNFPPRFSGLQFPNYSSELNVNALELDDSALYLCASRAWGYTEAFFGQGTRLTVV.

The rearrangement uses TRBV6-1 and TRBJ2-3; 7 bases match TRBD2. The CDR3 has 15 amino acids. V gave up 0 bases and J gave up 0 bases; unmatched junction bases: 0. CDR1 and CDR2 from the germline V gene are MNHNS and SASEGT. The CDR3 DNA follows: TGTGCCAGCAGTGAAGCTAGCGGGAGCACAGATACGCAGTATTTT. Its protein is CASSEASGSTDTQYF.

This clone has a single count. V and J are TRBV6-1 and TRBJ1-2; perhaps TRBD1 as D (6 bases). Trimming pared 2 bases from V and 1 base from J, leaving 11 bases between. The CDR3 totals 15 residues. The germline V gene encodes CDR1 MNHNS and CDR2 SASEGT. This CDR3 is CASSESGQINYGYTF. As DNA, the CDR3 is TGTGCCAGCAGTGAATCGGGACAAATTAACTATGGCTACACCTTC.

This clone was observed once. This sequence joins TRBV14 and TRBJ1-1; no reliable D call. The V end lost 8 bases, the J end lost 5 bases, and 18 bases lay between the germline ends. The CDR3 contains 14 residues. Germline loops: CDR1 SGHDN, CDR2 FVKESK. The CDR3 loop reads CASRVGSWETEAFF. The DNA of the CDR3 is TGTGCCAGCCGGGTCGGCAGCTGGGAAACTGAAGCTTTCTTT. Combining the CDR3 with reference TRBV14 and TRBJ1-1 gives the whole variable domain EAGVTQFPSHSVIEKGQTVTLRCDPISGHDNLYWYRRVMGKEIKFLLHFVKESKQDESGMPNNRFLAERTGGTYSTLKVQPAELEDSGVYFCASRVGSWETEAFFGQGTRLTVV.

J is TRBJ1-2 and V is TRBV5-1, with a weak D call TRBD1 (6 bases). V shed 0 bases and J shed 2 bases, with 20 bases lying between them. The CDR3 length is 18 residues. Germline-derived CDR1 and CDR2 are SGHRS and YFSETQ. The CDR3 coding sequence is TGCGCCAGCAGCTTGGGTGGGGGCCCAGCACCCTCCAACTATGGCTACACCTTC. Protein sequence: CASSLGGGPAPSNYGYTF. The full variable domain, rest sourced from reference TRBV5-1 and TRBJ1-2, is KAGVTQTPRYLIKTRGQQVTLSCSPISGHRSVSWYQQTPGQGLQFLFEYFSETQRNKGNFPGRFSGRQFSNSRSEMNVSTLELGDSALYLCASSLGGGPAPSNYGYTFGSGTRLTVV.